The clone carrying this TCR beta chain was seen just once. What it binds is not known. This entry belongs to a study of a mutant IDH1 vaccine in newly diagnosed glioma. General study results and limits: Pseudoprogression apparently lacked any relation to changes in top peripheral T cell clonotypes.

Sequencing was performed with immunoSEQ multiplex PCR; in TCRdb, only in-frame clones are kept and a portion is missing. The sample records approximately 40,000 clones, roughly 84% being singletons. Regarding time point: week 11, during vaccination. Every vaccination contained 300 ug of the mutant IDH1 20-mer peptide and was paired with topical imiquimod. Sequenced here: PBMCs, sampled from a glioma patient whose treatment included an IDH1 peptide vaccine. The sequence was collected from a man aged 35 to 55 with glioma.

The CDR3 sequence: CASSGTGGPEETQYF. The CDR3 DNA reads TGTGCCAGCAGCGGGACAGGGGGCCCCGAGGAGACCCAGTACTTC. The chain couples TRBV7-7 to TRBJ2-5, with 12 bases fitting TRBD1. The CDR3 consists of 15 residues. V was pared by 5 bases and J by 5 bases, with 6 bases of the junction left unmatched. Germline loops: CDR1 SSHAT, CDR2 FNYEAQ (reference sequence).